This T cell receptor (beta chain) stems from a study of blood T cell repertoires in COVID-19. Study-wide background: Some COVID-19 samples were acute and others convalescent; all came from the United States, Italy and Spain. T cells, B-cell-depleted T cells, or PBMCs supplied cDNA or gDNA.

The method was immunoSEQ multiplex PCR; TCRdb's version includes in-frame clones alone and lacks a portion of them. This sample has under 450,000 clones, with more than 70% found just once. The V gene's germline CDR1 is SEHNR and CDR2 FQNEAQ (reference sequence). The V and J ends lost 1 base and 0 bases respectively, with 6 bases between them. The CDR3 is 14 residues long. The rearrangement joins TRBV7-9 to TRBJ1-1; D perhaps matches TRBD1 (5 bases). Sequencing was carried out using peripheral blood. The sequence derives from a woman aged 50 to 60 with COVID-19, enrolled during active disease. In DNA, the CDR3 is TGTGCCAGCAGCTTAGAGGGGATGAACACTGAAGCTTTCTTT. The encoded protein is CASSLEGMNTEAFF.